This T cell receptor (beta chain) originates from a study of CD8 T cells in Susac syndrome. Whole-study context: At the time their blood was drawn, patients with Susac syndrome were either therapy-naive, on corticosteroids (with some of them also receiving intravenous immunoglobulin), or on intravenous immunoglobulin alone. Study conclusions and caveats: Susac syndrome CD4+ T cell repertoires showed no clonal expansion.

Sequencing of TCR beta was performed on blood CD8+ T cells and on blood CD4+ T cells. Negative isolation was used for CD8+ and CD4+ T cells and FACS enrichment for TEMRA cells. The table lists this clonotype with a count of one. What it binds is unknown. V shed 7 bases, J shed 5 bases, and the junction held 10 bases outside the gene matches. Germline values: CDR1 MDHEN, CDR2 SYDVKM. CDR3 length equals 14 residues. Roughly 0.45 to 1 ug RNA was reverse transcribed with random hexamers. A single record per CDR3 protein comes from TCRdb applying MiXCR to the immunoSEQ multiplex PCR reads. Here the sample spans about 150,000 distinct CDR3 sequences, roughly 96% being singletons.

This sequence originates from a human donor with Susac syndrome. V and J are TRBV28 and TRBJ1-2, with 7 positions matching TRBD1. Sequencing was carried out using CD4+ T cells from PBMCs. The CDR3 DNA reads TGTGCCAGCATCCGCGGGACAGCCGTTTATGGCTACACCTTC. This codes for CASIRGTAVYGYTF.